This T cell receptor (beta chain) was sequenced for a study of preoperative IRX-2 immunotherapy in early breast cancer. Germline CDR1 is DFQATT and CDR2 is SNEGSKA (reference sequence). This CDR3 has 10 amino acids. V gave up 7 bases and J gave up 6 bases, with 10 bases separating them. Sequencing used immunoSEQ multiplex PCR; TCRdb keeps in-frame clones, though not all of them. The sample has around 39,000 clones; about 95% are singletons. Treatment of the sample: preoperative locoregional IRX-2 cytokine immunotherapy. Samples came from a phase Ib trial of preoperative locoregional IRX-2 cytokine immunotherapy.

The rearrangement joins TRBV20-1 to TRBJ2-7; tentative D call: TRBD2 (6 bases). Here the sequenced sample was tumor tissue, taken after IRX-2 immunotherapy. The source is a human donor with breast cancer. The CDR3 is CSGLDTEQYF. Written as DNA, the CDR3 is TGCAGTGGACTAGATACCGAGCAGTACTTC.